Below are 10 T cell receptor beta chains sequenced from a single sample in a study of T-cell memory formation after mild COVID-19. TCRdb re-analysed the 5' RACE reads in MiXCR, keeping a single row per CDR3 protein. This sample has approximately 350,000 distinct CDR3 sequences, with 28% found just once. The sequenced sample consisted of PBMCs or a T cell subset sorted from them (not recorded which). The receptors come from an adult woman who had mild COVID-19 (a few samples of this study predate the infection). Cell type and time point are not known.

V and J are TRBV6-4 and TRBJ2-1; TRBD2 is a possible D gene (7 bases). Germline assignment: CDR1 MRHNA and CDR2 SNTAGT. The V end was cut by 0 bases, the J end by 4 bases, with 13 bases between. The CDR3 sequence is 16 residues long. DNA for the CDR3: TGTGCCAGCAGTGACTCGGCCAAGGGGGGGTACAATGAGCAGTTCTTC. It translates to CASSDSAKGGYNEQFF.

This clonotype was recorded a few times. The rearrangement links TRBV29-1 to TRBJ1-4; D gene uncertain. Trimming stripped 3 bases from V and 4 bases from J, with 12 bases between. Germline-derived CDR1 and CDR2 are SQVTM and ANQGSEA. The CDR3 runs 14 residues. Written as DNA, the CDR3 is TGCAGCGTTGATGAAAGTCCGAATAATGAAAAACTGTTTTTT. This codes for CSVDESPNNEKLFF.

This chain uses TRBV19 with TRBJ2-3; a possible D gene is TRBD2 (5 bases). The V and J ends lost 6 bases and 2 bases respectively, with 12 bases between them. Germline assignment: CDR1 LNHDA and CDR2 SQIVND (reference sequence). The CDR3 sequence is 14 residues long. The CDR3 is CASRGTSHTDTQYF. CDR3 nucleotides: TGTGCCAGTAGAGGAACTAGTCACACAGATACGCAGTATTTT.

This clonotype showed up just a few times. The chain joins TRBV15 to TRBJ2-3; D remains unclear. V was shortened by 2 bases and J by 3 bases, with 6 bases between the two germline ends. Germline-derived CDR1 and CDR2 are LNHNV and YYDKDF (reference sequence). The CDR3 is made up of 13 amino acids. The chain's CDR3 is CATSRWRTDTQYF. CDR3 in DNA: TGTGCCACCAGCAGATGGCGGACAGATACGCAGTATTTT.

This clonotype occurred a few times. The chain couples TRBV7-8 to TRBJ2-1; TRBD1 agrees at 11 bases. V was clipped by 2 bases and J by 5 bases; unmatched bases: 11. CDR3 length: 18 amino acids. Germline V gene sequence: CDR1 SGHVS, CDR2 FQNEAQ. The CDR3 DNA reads TGTGCCAGCAGCTTAAGTCGAGCCGGGACAGGGGGTGACAATGAGCAGTTCTTC. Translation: CASSLSRAGTGGDNEQFF.

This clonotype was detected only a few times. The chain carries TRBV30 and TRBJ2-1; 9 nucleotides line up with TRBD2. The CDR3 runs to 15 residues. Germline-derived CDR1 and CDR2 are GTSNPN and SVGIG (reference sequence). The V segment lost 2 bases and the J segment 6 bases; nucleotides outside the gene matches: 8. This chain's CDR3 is CAWSKMGLALNEQFF. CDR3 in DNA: TGTGCCTGGAGTAAAATGGGACTAGCCCTCAATGAGCAGTTCTTC.

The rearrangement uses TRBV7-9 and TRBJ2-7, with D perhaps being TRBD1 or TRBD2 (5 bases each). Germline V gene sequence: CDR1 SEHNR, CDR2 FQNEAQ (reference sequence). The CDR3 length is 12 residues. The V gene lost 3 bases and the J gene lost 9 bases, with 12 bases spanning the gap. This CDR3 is CASSFPGHGQYF. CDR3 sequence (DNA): TGTGCCAGCAGCTTCCCGGGGCACGGGCAGTACTTC.

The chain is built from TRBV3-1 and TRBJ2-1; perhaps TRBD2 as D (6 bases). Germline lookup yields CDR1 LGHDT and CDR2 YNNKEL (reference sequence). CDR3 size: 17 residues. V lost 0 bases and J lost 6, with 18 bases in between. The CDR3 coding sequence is TGTGCCAGCAGCCAAGAACTTTCGGGGAGGACTGCCAATGAGCAGTTCTTC. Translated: CASSQELSGRTANEQFF.

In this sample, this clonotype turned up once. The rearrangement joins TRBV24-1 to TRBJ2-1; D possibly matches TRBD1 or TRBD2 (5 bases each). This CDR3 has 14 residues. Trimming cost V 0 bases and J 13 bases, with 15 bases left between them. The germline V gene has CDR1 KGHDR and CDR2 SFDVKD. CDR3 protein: CATSDLQRGGHQFF. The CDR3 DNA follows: TGTGCCACCAGTGATTTGCAGAGGGGTGGACATCAGTTCTTC.

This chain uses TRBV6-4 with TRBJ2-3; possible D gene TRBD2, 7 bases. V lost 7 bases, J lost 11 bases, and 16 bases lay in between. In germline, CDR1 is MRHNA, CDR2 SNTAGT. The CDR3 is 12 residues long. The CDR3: CASKRDTQLQYF. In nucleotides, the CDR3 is TGTGCCAGCAAGCGGGACACCCAACTGCAGTATTTT.